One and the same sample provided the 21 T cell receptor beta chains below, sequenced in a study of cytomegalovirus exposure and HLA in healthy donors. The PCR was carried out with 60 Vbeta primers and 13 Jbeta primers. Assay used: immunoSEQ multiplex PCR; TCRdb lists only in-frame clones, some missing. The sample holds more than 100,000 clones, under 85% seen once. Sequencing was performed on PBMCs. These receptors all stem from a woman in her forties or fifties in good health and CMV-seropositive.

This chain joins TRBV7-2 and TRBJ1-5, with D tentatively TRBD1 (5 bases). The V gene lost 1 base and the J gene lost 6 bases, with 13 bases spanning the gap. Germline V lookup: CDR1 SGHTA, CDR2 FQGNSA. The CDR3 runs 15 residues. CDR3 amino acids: CASSLEGGGGQPQHF. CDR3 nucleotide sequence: TGTGCCAGCAGCTTAGAGGGCGGGGGTGGTCAGCCCCAGCATTTT.

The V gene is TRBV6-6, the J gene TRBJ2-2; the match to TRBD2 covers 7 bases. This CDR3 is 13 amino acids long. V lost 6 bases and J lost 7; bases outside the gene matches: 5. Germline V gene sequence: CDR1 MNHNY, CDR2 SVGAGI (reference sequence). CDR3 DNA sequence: TGTGCCAGCAGCGTACGGGGGGACGGGGAGCTGTTTTTT. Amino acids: CASSVRGDGELFF.

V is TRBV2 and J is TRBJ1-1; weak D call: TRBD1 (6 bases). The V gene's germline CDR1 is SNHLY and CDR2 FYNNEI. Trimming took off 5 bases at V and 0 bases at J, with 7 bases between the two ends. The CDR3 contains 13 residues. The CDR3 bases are TGTGCCAGCAGTACAGGGTTGAACACTGAAGCTTTCTTT. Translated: CASSTGLNTEAFF.

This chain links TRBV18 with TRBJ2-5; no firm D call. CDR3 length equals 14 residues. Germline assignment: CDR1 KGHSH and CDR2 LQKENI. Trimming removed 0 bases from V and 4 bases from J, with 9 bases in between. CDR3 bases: TGTGCCAGCTCACCACCGTCCGTCCCAGAGACCCAGTACTTC. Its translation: CASSPPSVPETQYF.

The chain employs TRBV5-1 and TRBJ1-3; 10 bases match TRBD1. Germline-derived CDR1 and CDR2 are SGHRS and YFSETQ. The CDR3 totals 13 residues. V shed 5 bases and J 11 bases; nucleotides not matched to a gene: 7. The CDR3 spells CASRPGQGGAIYF. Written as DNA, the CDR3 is TGCGCCAGCAGACCCGGACAGGGGGGCGCCATATATTTT. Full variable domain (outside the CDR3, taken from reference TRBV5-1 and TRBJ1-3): KAGVTQTPRYLIKTRGQQVTLSCSPISGHRSVSWYQQTPGQGLQFLFEYFSETQRNKGNFPGRFSGRQFSNSRSEMNVSTLELGDSALYLCASRPGQGGAIYFGEGSWLTVV.

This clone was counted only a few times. As DNA, the CDR3 is TGTGCCATCAGTGAGTGGGGCGAGGAATCCAATCAGCCCCAGCATTTT. It encodes CAISEWGEESNQPQHF. The chain links TRBV10-3 to TRBJ1-5; tentative D call: TRBD1 (5 bases). The length of the CDR3 is 16 residues. V shed 1 base and J shed 3 bases, with 13 bases lying between them. Germline loops: CDR1 ENHRY, CDR2 SYGVKD.

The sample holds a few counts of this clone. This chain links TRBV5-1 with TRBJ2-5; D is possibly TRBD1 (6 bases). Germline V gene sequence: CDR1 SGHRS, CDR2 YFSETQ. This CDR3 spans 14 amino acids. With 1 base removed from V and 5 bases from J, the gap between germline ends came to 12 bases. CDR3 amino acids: CASSLRGLRETQYF. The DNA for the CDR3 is TGCGCCAGCAGCTTGAGGGGGTTGAGGGAGACCCAGTACTTC.

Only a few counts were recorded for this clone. CDR3 in amino acids: CASSPGQWRPGELFF. In DNA, the CDR3 is TGTGCCAGTAGTCCGGGACAGTGGAGGCCCGGGGAGCTGTTTTTT. The chain joins TRBV19 to TRBJ2-2; TRBD1 matches at 7 bases. CDR1 LNHDA and CDR2 SQIVND come from the germline V gene (reference sequence). CDR3 length equals 15 residues. V shed 5 bases and J 6 bases; nucleotides not matched to a gene: 9.

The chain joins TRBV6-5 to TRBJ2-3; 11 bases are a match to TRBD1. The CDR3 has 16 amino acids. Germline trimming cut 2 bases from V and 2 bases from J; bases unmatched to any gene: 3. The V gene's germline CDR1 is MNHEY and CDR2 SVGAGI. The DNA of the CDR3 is TGTGCCAGCAGTTACGCGGGACAGGGGGTCACAGATACGCAGTATTTT. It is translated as CASSYAGQGVTDTQYF.

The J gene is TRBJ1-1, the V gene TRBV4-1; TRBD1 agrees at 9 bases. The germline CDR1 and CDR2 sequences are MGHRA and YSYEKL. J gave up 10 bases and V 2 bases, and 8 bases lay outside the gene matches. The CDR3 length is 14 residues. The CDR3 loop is CASSQSPGQGRAFF. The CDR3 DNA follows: TGCGCCAGCAGCCAATCTCCAGGACAGGGGCGAGCTTTCTTT.

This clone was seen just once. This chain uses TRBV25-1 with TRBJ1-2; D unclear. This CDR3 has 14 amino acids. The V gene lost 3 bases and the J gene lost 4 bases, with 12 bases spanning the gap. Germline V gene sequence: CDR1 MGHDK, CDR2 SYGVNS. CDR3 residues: CASSDDEVIYGYTF. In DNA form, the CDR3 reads TGTGCCAGCAGTGACGATGAGGTGATCTATGGCTACACCTTC.

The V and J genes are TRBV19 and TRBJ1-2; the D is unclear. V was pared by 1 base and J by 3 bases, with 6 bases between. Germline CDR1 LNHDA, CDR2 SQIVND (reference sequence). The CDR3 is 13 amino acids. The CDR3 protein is CASSIGTDYGYTF. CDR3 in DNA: TGTGCCAGTAGTATAGGAACGGACTATGGCTACACCTTC.

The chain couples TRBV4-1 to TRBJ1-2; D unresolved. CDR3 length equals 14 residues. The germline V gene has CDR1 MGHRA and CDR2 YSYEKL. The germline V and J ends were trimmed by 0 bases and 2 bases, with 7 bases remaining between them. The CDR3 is CASSQDELNYGYTF. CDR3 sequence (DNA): TGCGCCAGCAGCCAAGACGAGCTGAACTATGGCTACACCTTC.

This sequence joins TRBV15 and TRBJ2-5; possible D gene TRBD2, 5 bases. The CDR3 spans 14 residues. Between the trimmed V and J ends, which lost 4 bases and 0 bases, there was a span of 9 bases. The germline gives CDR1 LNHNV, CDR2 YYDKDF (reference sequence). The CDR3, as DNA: TGTGCCACCAGCATTGGAGGAAACCAAGAGACCCAGTACTTC. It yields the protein CATSIGGNQETQYF.

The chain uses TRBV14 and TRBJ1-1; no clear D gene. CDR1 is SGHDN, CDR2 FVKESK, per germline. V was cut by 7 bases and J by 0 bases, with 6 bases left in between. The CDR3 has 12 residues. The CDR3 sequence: CASTGMNTEAFF. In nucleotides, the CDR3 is TGTGCCAGCACAGGAATGAACACTGAAGCTTTCTTT. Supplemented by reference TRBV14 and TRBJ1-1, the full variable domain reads EAGVTQFPSHSVIEKGQTVTLRCDPISGHDNLYWYRRVMGKEIKFLLHFVKESKQDESGMPNNRFLAERTGGTYSTLKVQPAELEDSGVYFCASTGMNTEAFFGQGTRLTVV.

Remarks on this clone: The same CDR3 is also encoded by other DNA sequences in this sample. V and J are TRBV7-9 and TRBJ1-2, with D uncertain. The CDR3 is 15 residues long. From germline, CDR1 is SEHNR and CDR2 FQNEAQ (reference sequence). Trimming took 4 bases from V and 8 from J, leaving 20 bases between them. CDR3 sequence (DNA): TGTGCCAGCAGCTCACCTAAAATATCAAGAGAGGGCTACACCTTC. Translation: CASSSPKISREGYTF.

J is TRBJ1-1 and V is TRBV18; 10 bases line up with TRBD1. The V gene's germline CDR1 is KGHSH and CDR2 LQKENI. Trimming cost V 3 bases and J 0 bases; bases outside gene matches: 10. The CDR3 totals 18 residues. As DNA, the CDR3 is TGTGCCAGCTCACCTCGGGGACAGGGGAGAGGGATGAACACTGAAGCTTTCTTT. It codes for CASSPRGQGRGMNTEAFF.

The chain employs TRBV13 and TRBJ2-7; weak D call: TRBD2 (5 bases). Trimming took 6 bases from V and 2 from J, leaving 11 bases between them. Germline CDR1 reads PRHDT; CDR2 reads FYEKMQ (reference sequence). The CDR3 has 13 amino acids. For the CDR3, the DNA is TGTGCCAGCAGAATCGGGGTAGCCTACGAGCAGTACTTC. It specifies CASRIGVAYEQYF.

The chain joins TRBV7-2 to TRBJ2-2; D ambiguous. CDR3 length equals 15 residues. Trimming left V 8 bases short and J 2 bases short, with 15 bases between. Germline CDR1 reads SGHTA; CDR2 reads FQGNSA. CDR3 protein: CASARRVFNTGELFF. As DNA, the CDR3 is TGTGCCAGCGCCCGCCGCGTCTTCAACACCGGGGAGCTGTTTTTT. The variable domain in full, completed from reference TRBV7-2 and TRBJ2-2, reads GAGVSQSPSNKVTEKGKDVELRCDPISGHTALYWYRQSLGQGLEFLIYFQGNSAPDKSGLPSDRFSAERTGGSVSTLTIQRTQQEDSAVYLCASARRVFNTGELFFGEGSRLTVL.

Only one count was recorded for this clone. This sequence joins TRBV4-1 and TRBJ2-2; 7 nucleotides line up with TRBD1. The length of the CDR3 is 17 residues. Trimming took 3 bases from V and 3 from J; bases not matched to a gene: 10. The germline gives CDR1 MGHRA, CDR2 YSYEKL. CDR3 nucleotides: TGCGCCAGCAGCCAGGCAAACCGACAGGGTTACACCGGGGAGCTGTTTTTT. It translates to CASSQANRQGYTGELFF.

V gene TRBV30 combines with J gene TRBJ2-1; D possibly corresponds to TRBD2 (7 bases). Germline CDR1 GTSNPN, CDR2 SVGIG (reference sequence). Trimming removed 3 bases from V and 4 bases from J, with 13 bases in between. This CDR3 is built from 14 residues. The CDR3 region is CAWSGGRGYNEQFF. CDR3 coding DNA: TGTGCCTGGAGCGGGGGGCGCGGGTACAATGAGCAGTTCTTC.